Listed here are 14 T cell receptor beta chains from one sample, sequenced in a study of CD8 T cells in ankylosing spondylitis. MiXCR, run by TCRdb on the 5' RACE reads, gives a single entry per CDR3 protein. In the table there are around 430,000 distinct CDR3 sequences, 15% to 20% of which are singletons. Broader study findings: Characteristic of ankylosing spondylitis blood, it appeared, was a TCR beta motif comprising roughly eight highly homologous variants.

These receptors have no identified antigens. The specimen sequenced was blood, either unsorted or a sorted T cell fraction (not recorded which). Receptors originate from a male donor with ankylosing spondylitis.

This clonotype has just a few counts. The chain links TRBV20-1 to TRBJ2-1, with TRBD2 matching over 9 bases. CDR1 DFQATT and CDR2 SNEGSKA come from the germline V gene (reference sequence). The J segment lost 1 base and the V segment lost 1 base, leaving 8 bases of the junction unmatched. This CDR3 has 17 amino acids. CDR3 nucleotide sequence: TGCAGTGCTAGAGGGGTCCATCTAGCGGGGTCCTACAATGAGCAGTTCTTC. Translated, it gives CSARGVHLAGSYNEQFF.

V is TRBV5-1 and J is TRBJ2-5; a possible D gene is TRBD2 (5 bases). This CDR3 contains 15 residues. Between the trimmed V and J ends, which lost 3 bases and 2 bases, there was a span of 14 bases. The germline CDR1 and CDR2 sequences are SGHRS and YFSETQ. The CDR3 region is CASSYIPGNQETQYF. The CDR3 DNA is TGCGCCAGCAGCTACATCCCGGGAAATCAAGAGACCCAGTACTTC.

V gene TRBV9 combines with J gene TRBJ2-3, with D tentatively TRBD1 (5 bases). Germline CDR1 and CDR2: SGDLS and YYNGEE. The CDR3 sequence is 16 residues long. Trimming shortened V by 4 bases and J by 3 bases, and 18 bases separated the two germline ends. In nucleotides, the CDR3 is TGTGCCAGCAGCCCAATCCAGGGCGGTGGGACAGATACGCAGTATTTT. This codes for CASSPIQGGGTDTQYF. The whole variable domain, remainder taken from reference TRBV9 and TRBJ2-3, is DSGVTQTPKHLITATGQRVTLRCSPRSGDLSVYWYQQSLDQGLQFLIQYYNGEERAKGNILERFSAQQFPDLHSELNLSSLELGDSALYFCASSPIQGGGTDTQYFGPGTRLTVL.

V usage is TRBV19 and J usage is TRBJ1-5; D is ambiguous. The length of the CDR3 is 15 residues. Trimming cost V 7 bases and J 4 bases, with 17 bases left between them. Germline V CDR1 and CDR2: LNHDA, SQIVND (reference sequence). This CDR3 is CASKREPSRNQPQHF. In nucleotides, the CDR3 is TGTGCCAGTAAAAGGGAACCCAGCCGTAATCAGCCCCAGCATTTT.

The chain carries TRBV6-1 and TRBJ1-1; D unresolved. V gave up 3 bases and J gave up 11 bases, with 10 bases separating them. This CDR3 has 11 amino acids. The germline V gene encodes CDR1 MNHNS and CDR2 SASEGT. The CDR3 protein is CASSEGQVAFF. CDR3 DNA sequence: TGTGCCAGCAGTGAGGGCCAGGTGGCTTTCTTT.

The DNA of the CDR3 is TGTGCCAGCAGCTTGCGGGCAACCGGGGAGCTGTTTTTT. It encodes CASSLRATGELFF. V usage is TRBV5-5 and J usage is TRBJ2-2; D unclear. The ends were cut back, 1 base at V and 5 bases at J, with 6 bases in the middle. CDR1 is SGHKS and CDR2 is YYEKEE in the germline V gene (reference sequence). The CDR3 is 13 amino acids.

The gene calls are TRBV6-1 and TRBJ1-2; no clear D gene. Germline V gene sequence: CDR1 MNHNS, CDR2 SASEGT. The V and J ends lost 5 bases and 4 bases respectively, with 20 bases between them. CDR3 length: 16 residues. CDR3 amino acids: CASSLRSPIAPYGYTF. For the CDR3, the DNA is TGTGCCAGCAGTCTCAGGAGCCCTATCGCACCCTATGGCTACACCTTC.

J is TRBJ1-5 and V is TRBV28; a weak D match, TRBD1 (5 bases). From germline, CDR1 is MDHEN and CDR2 SYDVKM. Trimming shortened V by 4 bases and J by 7 bases, and 11 bases separated the two germline ends. CDR3 length: 13 residues. CDR3 coding DNA: TGTGCCAGCAGTTCAAGGGGTGTCCAGCCCCAGCATTTT. It yields the protein CASSSRGVQPQHF.

This clonotype was seen at least ten times. This chain uses TRBV3-1 with TRBJ2-6, with unresolved D. The V end lost 4 bases, the J end lost 0 bases, and 7 bases lay between the germline ends. The germline V gene has CDR1 LGHDT and CDR2 YNNKEL (reference sequence). The CDR3 spans 15 residues. DNA of the CDR3: TGTGCCAGCAGCCGAGCAGGCTCTGGGGCCAACGTCCTGACTTTC. Protein product: CASSRAGSGANVLTF.

The gene calls are TRBV18 and TRBJ1-5; 7 nucleotides match TRBD1. Germline V CDR1 and CDR2: KGHSH, LQKENI. The CDR3 contains 13 residues. The V segment lost 2 bases and the J segment 7 bases; nucleotides outside the gene matches: 2. CDR3: CASSPAGGQPQHF. CDR3 nucleotides: TGTGCCAGCTCACCAGCAGGGGGACAGCCCCAGCATTTT.

This clonotype was seen a handful of times. This rearrangement joins TRBV24-1 to TRBJ2-1, with TRBD2 matching over 12 bases. The length of the CDR3 is 17 residues. The V gene end was trimmed by 4 bases and the J gene end by 9 bases; junction bases not matched to a gene: 12. Germline CDR1 KGHDR, CDR2 SFDVKD. CDR3 sequence reads: CATSDSGLAGGAGEQFF. The DNA for the CDR3 is TGTGCCACCAGTGACTCGGGACTAGCGGGCGGGGCAGGTGAGCAGTTCTTC.

The rearrangement joins TRBV15 to TRBJ2-7; D may be TRBD1 (6 bases). The CDR3 covers 14 residues. Trimming cost V 0 bases and J 2 bases, with 8 bases left between them. CDR1 and CDR2 (germline): LNHNV, YYDKDF (reference sequence). The CDR3 spells CATSREQGTYEQYF. The CDR3 DNA sequence: TGTGCCACCAGCAGAGAACAGGGAACCTACGAGCAGTACTTC.

V is TRBV10-3 and J is TRBJ2-5; a possible D gene is TRBD2 (6 bases). There are 15 residues in the CDR3. Trimming shortened V by 6 bases and J by 5 bases, and 19 bases separated the two germline ends. Germline V gene lookup returns CDR1 ENHRY and CDR2 SYGVKD. CDR3 sequence reads: CAIRMTEGAGETQYF. CDR3 in DNA: TGTGCCATCAGGATGACTGAAGGGGCGGGGGAGACCCAGTACTTC.

The chain uses TRBV7-3 and TRBJ2-7; D may be TRBD1 (5 bases). This CDR3 spans 14 amino acids. Trimming cost V 4 bases and J 7 bases, with 17 bases left between them. Looked up from germline, CDR1 is SGHTA and CDR2 is FQGTGA. The CDR3 sequence is CASSSSADSLEQYF. CDR3 bases: TGTGCCAGCAGCTCCTCCGCCGACAGCCTGGAGCAGTACTTC.